This T cell receptor (beta chain) appears in the sequencing data of a study of vaccination effects on CD4 cells after COVID-19. Sequencing in the ViraFEST assay came after antigen-specific CD4+ T cells had been expanded with viral peptide pools, which were used to stimulate PBMC. Isolation of CD4+ T cells took place after approximately ten days of culture. The healthy vaccine recipients, who had no prior SARS-CoV-2 infection, showed negative nucleocapsid antibodies. The CDR3 sequence is 13 residues long. Looked up from germline, CDR1 is LGHDT and CDR2 is YNNKEL (reference sequence). Between the trimmed V and J ends, which lost 2 bases and 5 bases, there was a span of 10 bases. A word on this clone: Its matching antigen is unknown.

Data came from immunoSEQ multiplex PCR; TCRdb stores just in-frame clones and leaves some out. The data hold tens of thousands of clones, with more than 60% observed a single time. J is TRBJ2-7 and V is TRBV3-1 (or the pseudogene TRBV3-2); TRBD2 might be the D (5 bases). The sample consisted of CD4+ T cells from PBMCs cultured with SARS-CoV-2 spike peptides, taken before COVID-19 vaccination. This clonotype was obtained from a human donor who received a COVID-19 vaccine. For the CDR3, the DNA is TGTGCCAGCAGCCAACGGGGTAACGACGAGCAGTACTTC. Translated, it gives CASSQRGNDEQYF.